The clone carrying this TCR beta chain was seen at least ten times. Its antigen is not known. Each CDR3 protein is one row after TCRdb ran MiXCR on the reads. The sample lists about 300,000 distinct CDR3 sequences, about 9.1% occurring once. This entry comes from a study of T cell repertoires in cytomegalovirus infection. Across the study: Evidence of both CMV infection and a matching HLA type came from public TCR beta signatures. Regarding the study as a whole: Clonotype analysis showed dominance of the ex vivo response by HLA-C-restricted CMV-specific TCR beta clonotypes. Totalled public TCR beta family frequency picked out people who carried CMV plus the relevant HLA.

The V end was cut by 2 bases, the J end by 0 bases, with 12 bases between. From germline, CDR1 is ENHRY and CDR2 SYGVKD. The CDR3 length is 16 residues. The sample comprised PBMCs. The receptor's source is a human donor in good health (CMV status not recorded). Some clones in this sample may be carry-over from other donors' samples. This rearrangement joins TRBV10-3 to TRBJ2-3, with a tentative D call TRBD1 (5 bases). CDR3 region: CAISEAQGPSTDTQYF. DNA for the CDR3: TGTGCCATCAGTGAGGCCCAGGGCCCTAGCACAGATACGCAGTATTTT.